The present T cell receptor beta chain was sequenced within a study of T cell responses to AZD1222 COVID-19 vaccine. V was pared by 2 bases and J by 4 bases, with 6 bases between. Germline-derived CDR1 and CDR2 are KGHSY and FQNENV. There are 13 residues in the CDR3. Measured with immunoSEQ multiplex PCR; TCRdb has only the in-frame clones, and not every one. The repertoire holds 60,000 to 80,000 clones, with over 85% as singletons. Specimen: peripheral blood, collected on day 0 of AZD1222 vaccination. The source is an adult in good health. The chain links TRBV16 to TRBJ1-5; D is undetermined. The CDR3 DNA is TGTGCCAGCAGCCAAAATAGAAATCAGCCCCAGCATTTT. Translating it yields CASSQNRNQPQHF.